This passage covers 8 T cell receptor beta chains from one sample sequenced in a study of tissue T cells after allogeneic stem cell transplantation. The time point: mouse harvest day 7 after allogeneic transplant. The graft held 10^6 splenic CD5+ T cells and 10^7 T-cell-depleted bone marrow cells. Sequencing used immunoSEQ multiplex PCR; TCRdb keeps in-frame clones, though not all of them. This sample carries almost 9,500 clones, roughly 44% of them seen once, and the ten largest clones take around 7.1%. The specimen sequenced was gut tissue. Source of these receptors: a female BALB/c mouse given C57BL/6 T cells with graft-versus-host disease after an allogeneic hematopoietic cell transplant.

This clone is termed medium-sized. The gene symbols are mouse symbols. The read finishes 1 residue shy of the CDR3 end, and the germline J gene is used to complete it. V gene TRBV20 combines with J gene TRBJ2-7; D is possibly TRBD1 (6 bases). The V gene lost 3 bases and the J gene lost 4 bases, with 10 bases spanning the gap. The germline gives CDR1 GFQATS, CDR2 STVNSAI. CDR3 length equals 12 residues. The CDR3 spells CGASPDSYEQYF. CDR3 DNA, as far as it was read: TGTGGTGCTAGTCCGGACAGTTATGAACAGTAC.

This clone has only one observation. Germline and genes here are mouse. The CDR3: CAWSPGLGGGDTQYF. The sequenced CDR3 bases are TGTGCCTGGAGTCCCGGCCTGGGGGGAGGGGACACCCAGTAC. This chain uses TRBV31 with TRBJ2-5; 8 nucleotides align to TRBD2. The read ends 1 residue shy of where the CDR3 ends; the end is completed using the germline J gene. The length of the CDR3 is 15 residues. Germline trimming cut 1 base from V and 6 bases from J; bases unmatched to any gene: 9. Germline V gene lookup returns CDR1 GKSSPN and CDR2 SITVG.

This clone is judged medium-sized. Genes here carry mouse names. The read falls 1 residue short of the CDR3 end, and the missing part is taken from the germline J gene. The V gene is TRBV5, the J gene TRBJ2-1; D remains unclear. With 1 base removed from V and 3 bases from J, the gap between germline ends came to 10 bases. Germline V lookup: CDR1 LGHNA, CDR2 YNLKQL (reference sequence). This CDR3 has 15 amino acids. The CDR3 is CASSQVGGSYAEQFF. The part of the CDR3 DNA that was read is TGTGCCAGCAGCCAAGTGGGTGGGTCCTATGCTGAGCAGTTC.

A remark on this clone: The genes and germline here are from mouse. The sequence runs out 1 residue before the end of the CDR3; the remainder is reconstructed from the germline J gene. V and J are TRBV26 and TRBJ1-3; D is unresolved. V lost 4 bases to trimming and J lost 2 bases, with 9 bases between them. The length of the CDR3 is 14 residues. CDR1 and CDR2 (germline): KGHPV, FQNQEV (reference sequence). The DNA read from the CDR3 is TGTGCCAGCAGTCCGGGAGAGGCTGGAAATACGCTCTAT. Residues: CASSPGEAGNTLY. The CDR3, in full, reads CASSPGEAGNTLYF.

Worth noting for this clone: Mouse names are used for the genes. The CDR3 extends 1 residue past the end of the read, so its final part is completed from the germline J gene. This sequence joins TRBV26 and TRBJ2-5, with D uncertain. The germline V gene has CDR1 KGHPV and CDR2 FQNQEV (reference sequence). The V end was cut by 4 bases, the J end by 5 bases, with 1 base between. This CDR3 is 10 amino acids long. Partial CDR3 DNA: TGTGCCAGCAGTCGAGACACCCAGTAC. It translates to CASSRDTQY. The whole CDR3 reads CASSRDTQYF. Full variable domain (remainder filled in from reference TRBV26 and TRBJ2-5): NSKVIQTPRYLVKGQGQKAKMRCIPEKGHPVVFWYQQNKNNEFKFLINFQNQEVLQQIDMTEKRFSAECPSNSPCSLEIQSSEAGDSALYLCASSRDTQYFGPGTRLLVL.

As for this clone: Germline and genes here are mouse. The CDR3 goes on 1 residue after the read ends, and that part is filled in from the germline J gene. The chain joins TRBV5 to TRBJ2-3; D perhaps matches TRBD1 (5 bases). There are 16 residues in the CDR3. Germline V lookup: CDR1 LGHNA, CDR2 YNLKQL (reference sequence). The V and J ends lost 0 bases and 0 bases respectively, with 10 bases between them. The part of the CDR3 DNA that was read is TGTGCCAGCAGCCAAGATCTAAGGGGTAGTGCAGAAACGCTGTAT. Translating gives CASSQDLRGSAETLY. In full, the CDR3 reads CASSQDLRGSAETLYF.

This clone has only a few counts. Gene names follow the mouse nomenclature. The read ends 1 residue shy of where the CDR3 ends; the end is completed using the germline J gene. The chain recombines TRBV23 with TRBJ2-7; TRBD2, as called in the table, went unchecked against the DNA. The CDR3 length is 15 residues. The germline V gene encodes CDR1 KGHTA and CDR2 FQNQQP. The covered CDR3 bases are TGCTCCAGCAGTCAATCGATAGTGGGGGGGTTTGAACAGTAC. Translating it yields CSSSQSIVGGFEQY. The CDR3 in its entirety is CSSSQSIVGGFEQYF.

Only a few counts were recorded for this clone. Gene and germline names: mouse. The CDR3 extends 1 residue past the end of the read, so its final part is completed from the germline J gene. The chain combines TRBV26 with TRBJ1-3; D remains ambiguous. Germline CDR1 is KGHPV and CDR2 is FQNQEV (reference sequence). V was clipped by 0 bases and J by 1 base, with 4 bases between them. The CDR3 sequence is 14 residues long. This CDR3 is CASSLSQSGNTLYF. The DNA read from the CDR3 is TGTGCCAGCAGTCTGTCACAGTCTGGAAATACGCTCTAT.